These 15 T cell receptor beta chains came from one sample sequenced in a study of cytomegalovirus exposure and HLA in healthy donors. Amplification used 60 Vbeta primers and 13 Jbeta primers. Here immunoSEQ multiplex PCR was the method, and the copy in TCRdb shows in-frame clones only, minus some. The sample holds around 65,000 clones; less than 65% are singletons and the top ten take around 2.7%. Sequencing was performed on PBMCs. The receptors come from a man aged 25 to 40 in good health and CMV-seronegative.

The chain recombines TRBV7-9 with TRBJ1-1; 7 bases are shared with TRBD1. The CDR3 length is 14 residues. The V segment lost 6 bases and the J segment 2 bases; nucleotides outside the gene matches: 6. In germline, CDR1 is SEHNR, CDR2 FQNEAQ (reference sequence). CDR3 sequence reads: CASSSEGANTEAFF. The CDR3 nucleotides are TGTGCCAGCAGTTCCGAGGGGGCTAACACTGAAGCTTTCTTT. The variable domain in full, completed from reference TRBV7-9 and TRBJ1-1, reads DTGVSQNPRHKITKRGQNVTFRCDPISEHNRLYWYRQTLGQGPEFLTYFQNEAQLEKSRLLSDRFSAERPKGSFSTLEIQRTEQGDSAMYLCASSSEGANTEAFFGQGTRLTVV.

As DNA, the CDR3 is TGTGCCAGCAGCTTAGGGGGACAGGGTTCTGAAGCTTTCTTT. Residues: CASSLGGQGSEAFF. The genes are TRBV7-7 and TRBJ1-1; the match to TRBD1 covers 9 bases. Trimming at V came to 1 base and at J to 6 bases, leaving 3 bases not matched to a gene. The CDR3 extends over 14 amino acids. The germline gives CDR1 SSHAT, CDR2 FNYEAQ (reference sequence).

V usage is TRBV29-1 and J usage is TRBJ2-7, with D perhaps TRBD1 (6 bases). V shed 0 bases and J shed 0 bases, with 9 bases lying between them. This CDR3 is 14 amino acids long. CDR1 is SQVTM, CDR2 ANQGSEA, per germline. The CDR3 sequence is CSVEDPGHSYEQYF. The CDR3 region has the DNA TGCAGCGTTGAAGATCCGGGACACTCCTACGAGCAGTACTTC.

The DNA of the CDR3 is TGTGCCTGGAGTGTAGGGGGTAGGACTGAAGCTTTCTTT. Translating it yields CAWSVGGRTEAFF. The rearrangement links TRBV30 to TRBJ1-1; TRBD1 is a possible D gene (6 bases). The CDR3 covers 13 residues. V was shortened by 0 bases and J by 5 bases, with 10 bases between the two germline ends. CDR1 is GTSNPN, CDR2 SVGIG, per germline (reference sequence).

The rearrangement joins TRBV5-1 to TRBJ1-3; no definite D call. CDR3 length: 15 amino acids. Germline values: CDR1 SGHRS, CDR2 YFSETQ. Trimming left V 0 bases short and J 0 bases short, with 7 bases between. CDR3 bases: TGCGCCAGCAGCTTGGTTGGAGTCTCTGGAAACACCATATATTTT. This encodes CASSLVGVSGNTIYF.

This clone has a single count. This chain connects TRBV7-2 to TRBJ2-7, with 7 positions matching TRBD1. J gave up 5 bases and V 1 base, and 8 bases lay outside the gene matches. CDR3 length: 15 residues. Per the germline V gene, CDR1 is SGHTA and CDR2 is FQGNSA. The CDR3 DNA is TGTGCCAGCAGCTTAGTTCAGGGGGAAATCCACGAGCAGTACTTC. Encoded protein: CASSLVQGEIHEQYF.

The gene calls are TRBV13 and TRBJ2-5, with TRBD1 identical over 8 bases. The CDR3 spans 15 residues. Germline CDR1 and CDR2: PRHDT and FYEKMQ (reference sequence). The trim removed 5 bases at V and 4 bases at J, leaving 9 bases unmatched. The CDR3 region is CASSQSGGAAETQYF. The CDR3 DNA reads TGTGCCAGCAGCCAATCAGGGGGCGCGGCAGAGACCCAGTACTTC.

This clone was recorded a few times. The V gene is TRBV30, the J gene TRBJ1-4; no clear D gene. The CDR3 runs 13 residues. The V end lost 0 bases, the J end lost 6 bases, and 8 bases lay between the germline ends. Germline values: CDR1 GTSNPN, CDR2 SVGIG (reference sequence). In DNA, the CDR3 is TGTGCCTGGAGTGTGCGTTTCGATGAAAAACTGTTTTTT. Its translation is CAWSVRFDEKLFF.

In this sample, this clone turned up a few times. The rearrangement links TRBV6-5 to TRBJ1-5, with a weak D call TRBD1 (6 bases). The CDR3 spans 15 residues. CDR1 is MNHEY and CDR2 is SVGAGI in the germline V gene. V was cut by 7 bases and J by 2 bases, with 15 bases left in between. The CDR3 here is CASKRGNRGNQPQHF. The CDR3 DNA reads TGTGCCAGCAAAAGGGGGAACAGGGGCAATCAGCCCCAGCATTTT.

The chain uses TRBV5-1 and TRBJ1-2; D is ambiguous. Trimming stripped 4 bases from V and 4 bases from J, with 14 bases between. Germline V gene lookup returns CDR1 SGHRS and CDR2 YFSETQ. The CDR3 loop spans 14 amino acids. In DNA form, the CDR3 reads TGCGCCAGCAGCACTACTGACGGCCTCTATGGCTACACCTTC. Translated: CASSTTDGLYGYTF.

The chain joins TRBV5-4 to TRBJ2-2; 9 bases align to TRBD1. After removal of 4 bases from V and 6 bases from J, the junction contained 7 bases not matched to a gene. The CDR3 is made up of 15 amino acids. Germline V CDR1 and CDR2: SGHNT, YYREEE (reference sequence). The CDR3 spells CASSDGTGFAGELFF. The CDR3 DNA is TGTGCCAGCAGCGACGGGACAGGGTTCGCCGGGGAGCTGTTTTTT.

The rearrangement uses TRBV5-1 and TRBJ2-7, with a tentative D call TRBD1 (6 bases). The length of the CDR3 is 13 residues. Germline V gives CDR1 SGHRS, CDR2 YFSETQ. The V and J ends lost 5 bases and 3 bases respectively, with 12 bases between them. CDR3 sequence reads: CASSSGQFYEQYF. The CDR3 coding sequence is TGCGCCAGCAGTTCCGGACAGTTCTACGAGCAGTACTTC.

This clone has only one observation. The rearrangement uses TRBV5-1 and TRBJ2-7; 8 bases agree with TRBD2. From germline, CDR1 is SGHRS and CDR2 YFSETQ. The J segment lost 4 bases and the V segment lost 0 bases, leaving 6 bases of the junction unmatched. This CDR3 comprises 15 residues. In DNA form, the CDR3 reads TGCGCCAGCAGCTTGGGAGGCGGGGGGTATTACGAGCAGTACTTC. Amino acids: CASSLGGGGYYEQYF.

The CDR3 DNA is TGTGCCAGCCACGGACTCCTTATCTCCTACGAGCAGTACTTC. Translation: CASHGLLISYEQYF. The chain employs TRBV6-1 and TRBJ2-7, with a tentative D call TRBD2 (5 bases). This CDR3 contains 14 residues. The V gene's germline CDR1 is MNHNS and CDR2 SASEGT. The V and J ends lost 8 bases and 0 bases respectively, with 14 bases between them.

The rearrangement joins TRBV5-1 to TRBJ1-1, with 9 positions matching TRBD1. Per germline, CDR1 SGHRS and CDR2 YFSETQ. V shed 4 bases, J shed 11 bases, and the junction held 6 bases outside the gene matches. The length of the CDR3 is 12 residues. CDR3 sequence reads: CASSGTGTDAFF. The CDR3 DNA sequence: TGCGCCAGCAGCGGGACAGGGACGGACGCTTTCTTT.